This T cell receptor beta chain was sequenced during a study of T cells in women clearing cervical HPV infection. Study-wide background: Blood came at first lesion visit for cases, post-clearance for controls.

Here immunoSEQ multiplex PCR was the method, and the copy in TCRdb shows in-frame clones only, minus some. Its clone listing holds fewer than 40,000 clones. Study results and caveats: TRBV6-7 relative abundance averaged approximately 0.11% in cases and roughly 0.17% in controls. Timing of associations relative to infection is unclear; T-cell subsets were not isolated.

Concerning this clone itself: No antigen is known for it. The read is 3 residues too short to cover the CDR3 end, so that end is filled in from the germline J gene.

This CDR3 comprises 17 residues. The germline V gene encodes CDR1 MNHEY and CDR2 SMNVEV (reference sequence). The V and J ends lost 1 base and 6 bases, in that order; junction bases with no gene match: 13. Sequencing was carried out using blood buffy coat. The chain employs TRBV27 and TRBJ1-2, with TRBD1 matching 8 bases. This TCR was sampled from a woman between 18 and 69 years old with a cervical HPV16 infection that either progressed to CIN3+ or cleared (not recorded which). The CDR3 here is CASSLFLGQGSTDGYTF. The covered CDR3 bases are TGTGCCAGCAGTTTATTTCTAGGACAGGGATCCACTGATGGC.